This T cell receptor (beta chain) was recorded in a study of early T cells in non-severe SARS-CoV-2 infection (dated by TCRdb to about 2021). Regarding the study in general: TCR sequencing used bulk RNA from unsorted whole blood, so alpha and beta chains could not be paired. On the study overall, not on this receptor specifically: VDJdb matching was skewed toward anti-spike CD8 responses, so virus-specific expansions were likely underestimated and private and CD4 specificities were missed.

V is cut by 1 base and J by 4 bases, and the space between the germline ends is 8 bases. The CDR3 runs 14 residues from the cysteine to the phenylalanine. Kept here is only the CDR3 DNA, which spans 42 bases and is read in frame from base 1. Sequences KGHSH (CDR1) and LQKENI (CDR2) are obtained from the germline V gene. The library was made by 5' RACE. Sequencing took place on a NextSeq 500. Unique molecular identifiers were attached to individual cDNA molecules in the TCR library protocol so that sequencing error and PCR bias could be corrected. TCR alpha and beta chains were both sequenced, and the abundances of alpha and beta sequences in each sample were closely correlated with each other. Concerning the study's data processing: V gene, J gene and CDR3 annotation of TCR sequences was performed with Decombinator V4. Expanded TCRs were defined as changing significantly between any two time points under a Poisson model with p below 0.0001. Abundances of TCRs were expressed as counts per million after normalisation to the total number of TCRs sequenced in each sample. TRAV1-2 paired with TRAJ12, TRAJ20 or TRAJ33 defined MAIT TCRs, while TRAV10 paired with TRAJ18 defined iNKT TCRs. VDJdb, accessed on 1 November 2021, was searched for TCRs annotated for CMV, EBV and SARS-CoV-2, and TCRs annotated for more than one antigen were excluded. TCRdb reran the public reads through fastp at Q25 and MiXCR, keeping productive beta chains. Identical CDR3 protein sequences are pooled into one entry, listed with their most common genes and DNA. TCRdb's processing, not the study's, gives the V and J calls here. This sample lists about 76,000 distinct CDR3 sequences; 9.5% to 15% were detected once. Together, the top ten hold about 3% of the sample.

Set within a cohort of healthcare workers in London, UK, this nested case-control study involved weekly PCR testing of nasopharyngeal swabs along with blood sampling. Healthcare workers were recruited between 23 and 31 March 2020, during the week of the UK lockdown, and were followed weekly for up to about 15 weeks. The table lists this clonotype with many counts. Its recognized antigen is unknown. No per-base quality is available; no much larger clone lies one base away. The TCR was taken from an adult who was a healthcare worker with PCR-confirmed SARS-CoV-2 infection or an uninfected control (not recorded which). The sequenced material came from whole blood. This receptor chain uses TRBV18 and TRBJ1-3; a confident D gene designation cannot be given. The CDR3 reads CASSPQESGNTIYF. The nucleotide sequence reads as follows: TGTGCCAGCTCACCACAGGAGTCGGGAAACACCATATATTTT. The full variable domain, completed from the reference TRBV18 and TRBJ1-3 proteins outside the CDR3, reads NAGVMQNPRHLVRRRGQEARLRCSPMKGHSHVYWYRQLPEEGLKFMVYLQKENIIDESGMPKERFSAEFPKEGPSILRIQQVVRGDSAAYFCASSPQESGNTIYFGEGSWLTVV.